The 13 T cell receptor beta chains below were found in one sample sequenced in a study of T cells after yellow fever vaccination. TCRdb re-derived calls from the 5' RACE reads in MiXCR, one entry per CDR3 protein. The repertoire holds hundreds of thousands of distinct CDR3 sequences, 18% seen once, with over 15% in the top ten. The specimen comprised PBMCs, sampled before the yellow fever booster vaccination. The receptors were gathered from a man aged 18 to 35 who received the YFV17D yellow fever vaccine.

In this sample, this clonotype turned up a few times. This sequence joins TRBV7-2 and TRBJ2-5; a possible D gene is TRBD2 (5 bases). The CDR3 sequence is 14 residues long. Germline V CDR1 and CDR2: SGHTA, FQGNSA. The ends were cut back, 2 bases at V and 0 bases at J, with 7 bases in the middle. The CDR3 protein is CASSLWRDQETQYF. The CDR3 coding sequence is TGTGCCAGCAGCTTATGGCGGGACCAAGAGACCCAGTACTTC. The full variable domain, in which reference TRBV7-2 and TRBJ2-5 provide the parts outside the CDR3, is GAGVSQSPSNKVTEKGKDVELRCDPISGHTALYWYRQSLGQGLEFLIYFQGNSAPDKSGLPSDRFSAERTGGSVSTLTIQRTQQEDSAVYLCASSLWRDQETQYFGPGTRLLVL.

A few counts support this clonotype. The V gene is TRBV7-2, the J gene TRBJ2-2; 11 nucleotides align to TRBD2. The CDR3 is 16 amino acids. The germline V gene encodes CDR1 SGHTA and CDR2 FQGNSA. Losses at the gene ends were 4 bases for V and 7 bases for J; bases not matched to a gene: 8. The CDR3 sequence is CASSYLAGGLGGELFF. The CDR3 nucleotides are TGTGCCAGCAGCTATTTAGCGGGGGGGCTCGGCGGGGAGCTGTTTTTT.

This chain uses TRBV4-1 with TRBJ2-6, with 8 nucleotides matching TRBD2. CDR1 and CDR2 (germline): MGHRA, YSYEKL. The CDR3 totals 18 residues. The V and J ends lost 1 base and 2 bases, in that order; junction bases with no gene match: 7. In DNA, the CDR3 is TGCGCCAGCAGCCAAGTAGGGACTAGTTCTCCTGGGGCCAACGTCCTGACTTTC. Its translation is CASSQVGTSSPGANVLTF.

The chain uses TRBV2 and TRBJ1-5; no definite D call. The CDR3 runs 12 residues. V lost 2 bases, J lost 4 bases, and 3 bases lay in between. Germline lookup yields CDR1 SNHLY and CDR2 FYNNEI. The CDR3 loop reads CASSEINQPQHF. The CDR3 nucleotides are TGTGCCAGCAGTGAAATTAATCAGCCCCAGCATTTT.

This clonotype was counted ten times or more. This chain links TRBV7-3 with TRBJ2-5, with D perhaps TRBD1 (5 bases). This CDR3 comprises 14 residues. Germline loops: CDR1 SGHTA, CDR2 FQGTGA. V was pared by 6 bases and J by 5 bases, with 16 bases between. CDR3 bases: TGTGCCAGCAGTGAAAGGGGTGGCCAGGAGACCCAGTACTTC. It is translated as CASSERGGQETQYF.

The V and J genes are TRBV6-5 and TRBJ2-1; TRBD2 might be the D (5 bases). V lost 0 bases and J lost 10, with 10 bases in between. This CDR3 spans 13 amino acids. CDR1 and CDR2 (germline): MNHEY, SVGAGI. CDR3 nucleotide sequence: TGTGCCAGCAGTTACTCCGGGGTCAGGGAGCAGTTCTTC. Translation: CASSYSGVREQFF.

This clonotype was recorded a few times. The chain has TRBV24-1 and TRBJ2-5; 7 positions agree with TRBD1. CDR3 length: 15 amino acids. Losses at the gene ends were 3 bases for V and 5 bases for J; bases not matched to a gene: 8. In germline, CDR1 is KGHDR, CDR2 SFDVKD. CDR3 DNA: TGTGCCACCAGTGATCCACAGGGGACGGGGGAGACCCAGTACTTC. Translating gives CATSDPQGTGETQYF.

CDR3: CASSVRRSSGANVLTF. CDR3 nucleotides: TGTGCCAGCAGTGTCCGCAGGAGCTCTGGGGCCAACGTCCTGACTTTC. This chain links TRBV6-8 with TRBJ2-6; D call uncertain. The CDR3 loop spans 16 amino acids. Germline V gene sequence: CDR1 MNHGY, CDR2 SAAAGT. Trimming pared 5 bases from V and 0 bases from J, leaving 11 bases between.

This clonotype came up many times. The chain combines TRBV7-2 with TRBJ2-5; D not resolved. CDR1 SGHTA and CDR2 FQGNSA come from the germline V gene. The V gene lost 1 base and the J gene lost 5 bases, with 8 bases spanning the gap. The CDR3 is made up of 13 amino acids. Here the CDR3 reads CASSLGNRETQYF. CDR3 sequence (DNA): TGTGCCAGCAGCTTAGGGAACCGGGAGACCCAGTACTTC. The variable domain in full, with the rest retrieved from reference TRBV7-2 and TRBJ2-5, is GAGVSQSPSNKVTEKGKDVELRCDPISGHTALYWYRQSLGQGLEFLIYFQGNSAPDKSGLPSDRFSAERTGGSVSTLTIQRTQQEDSAVYLCASSLGNRETQYFGPGTRLLVL.

V usage is TRBV7-9 and J usage is TRBJ2-1, with 8 bases lining up with TRBD2. CDR1 and CDR2 (germline): SEHNR, FQNEAQ (reference sequence). J lost 6 bases, V lost 11 bases, and 12 bases had no gene match. The CDR3 totals 14 residues. In DNA, the CDR3 is TGTGCCGCCCTCCGGAGCGGGGGAGGCAATGAGCAGTTCTTC. Translation: CAALRSGGGNEQFF.

This clonotype was recorded only once. V usage is TRBV20-1 and J usage is TRBJ2-3, with 8 bases aligning to TRBD1. Germline lookup yields CDR1 DFQATT and CDR2 SNEGSKA (reference sequence). The V and J ends lost 7 bases and 9 bases, in that order; junction bases with no gene match: 6. The CDR3 runs to 11 residues. Written as DNA, the CDR3 is TGCAGTGTCTCGGACAGGGAGACGCAGTATTTT. This translates into CSVSDRETQYF.

This clonotype has a handful of counts. The chain recombines TRBV7-3 with TRBJ2-3; D possibly matches TRBD1 or TRBD2 (5 bases each). Per the germline V gene, CDR1 is SGHTA and CDR2 is FQGTGA. CDR3 length: 17 amino acids. With 6 bases removed from V and 0 bases from J, the gap between germline ends came to 19 bases. CDR3 coding DNA: TGTGCCAGCAGTCTATGGGGGATGGCCGGTAGCACAGATACGCAGTATTTT. It yields the protein CASSLWGMAGSTDTQYF.

This clonotype was seen a few times. This chain joins TRBV6-6 and TRBJ2-7; 9 bases agree with TRBD1. Germline V gene data show CDR1 as MNHNY and CDR2 as SVGAGI (reference sequence). V was clipped by 6 bases and J by 3 bases; unmatched bases: 6. The CDR3 spans 14 residues. The DNA for the CDR3 is TGTGCCAGCAGGGGGGGACAGGGAGGCTACGAGCAGTACTTC. It codes for CASRGGQGGYEQYF.